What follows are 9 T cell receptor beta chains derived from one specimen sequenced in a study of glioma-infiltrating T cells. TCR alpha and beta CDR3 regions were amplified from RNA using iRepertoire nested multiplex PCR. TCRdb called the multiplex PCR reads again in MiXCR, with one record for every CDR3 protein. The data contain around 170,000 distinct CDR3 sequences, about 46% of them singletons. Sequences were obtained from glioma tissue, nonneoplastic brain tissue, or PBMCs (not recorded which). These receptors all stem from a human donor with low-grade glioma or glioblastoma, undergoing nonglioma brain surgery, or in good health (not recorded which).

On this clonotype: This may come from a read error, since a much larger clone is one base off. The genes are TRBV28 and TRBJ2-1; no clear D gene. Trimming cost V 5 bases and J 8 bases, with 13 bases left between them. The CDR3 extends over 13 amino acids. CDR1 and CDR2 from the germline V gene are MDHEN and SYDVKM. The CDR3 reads CASSTPLGDEQFF. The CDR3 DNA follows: TGTGCCAGCAGTACCCCGCTCGGCGATGAGCAGTTCTTC.

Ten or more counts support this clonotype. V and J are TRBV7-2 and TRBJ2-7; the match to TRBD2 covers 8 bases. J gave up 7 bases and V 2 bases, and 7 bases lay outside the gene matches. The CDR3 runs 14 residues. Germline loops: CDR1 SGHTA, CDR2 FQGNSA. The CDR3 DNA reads TGTGCCAGCAGCTTACCCGGGAGGGCGCGAGAGCAGTACTTC. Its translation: CASSLPGRAREQYF.

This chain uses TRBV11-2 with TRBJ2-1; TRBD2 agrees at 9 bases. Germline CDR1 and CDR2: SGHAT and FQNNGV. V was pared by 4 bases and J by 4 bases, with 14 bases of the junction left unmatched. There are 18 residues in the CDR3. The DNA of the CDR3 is TGTGCCAGCAGCTCACGAAGTGGGACTAGCCGGGGATACAATGAGCAGTTCTTC. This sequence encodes CASSSRSGTSRGYNEQFF.

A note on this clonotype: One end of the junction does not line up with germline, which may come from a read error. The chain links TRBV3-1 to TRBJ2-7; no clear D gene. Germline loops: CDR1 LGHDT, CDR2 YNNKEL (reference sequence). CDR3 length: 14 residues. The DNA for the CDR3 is TGTGCCAGCAGCCAAGAACCGGGCACTCACGAGGAGTACTTC. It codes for CASSQEPGTHEEYF.

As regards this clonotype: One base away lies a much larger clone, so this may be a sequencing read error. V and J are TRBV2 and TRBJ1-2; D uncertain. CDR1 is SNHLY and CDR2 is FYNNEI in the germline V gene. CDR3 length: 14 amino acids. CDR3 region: CASGESQLLYGYTF. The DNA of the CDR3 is TGTGCCAGCGGTGAATCGCAGCTGCTATATGGCTACACCTTC. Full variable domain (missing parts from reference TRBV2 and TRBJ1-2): EPEVTQTPSHQVTQMGQEVILRCVPISNHLYFYWYRQILGQKVEFLVSFYNNEISEKSEIFDDQFSVERPDGSNFTLKIRSTKLEDSAMYFCASGESQLLYGYTFGSGTRLTVV.

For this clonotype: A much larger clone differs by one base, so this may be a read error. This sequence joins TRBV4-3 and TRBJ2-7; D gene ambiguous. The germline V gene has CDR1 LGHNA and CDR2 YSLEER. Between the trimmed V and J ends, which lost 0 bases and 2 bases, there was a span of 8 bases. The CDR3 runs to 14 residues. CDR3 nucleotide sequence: TGCGCCAGCAGCCAAGATTTATGGACCTACGAGCAGTACTTC. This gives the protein CASSQDLWTYEQYF.

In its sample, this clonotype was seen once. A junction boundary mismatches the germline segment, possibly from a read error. This CDR3 is CASSDGTRYNQHFF. CDR3 in DNA: TGTGCCAGCAGCGATGGGACTAGATATAATCAGCATTTCTTC. V is TRBV28 and J is TRBJ2-1; TRBD2 agrees at 8 bases. There are 14 residues in the CDR3. Looked up from germline, CDR1 is MDHEN and CDR2 is SYDVKM. Together with reference TRBV28 and TRBJ2-1, the CDR3 gives the full variable domain: DVKVTQSSRYLVKRTGEKVFLECVQDMDHENMFWYRQDPGLGLRLIYFSYDVKMKEKGDIPEGYSVSREKKERFSLILESASTNQTSMYLCASSDGTRYNQHFFGPGTRLTVL.

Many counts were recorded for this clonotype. The CDR3 protein is CASSLNQGGLGYTF. The CDR3 nucleotides are TGTGCCAGCAGTTTAAACCAGGGCGGTTTGGGCTACACCTTC. The V gene is TRBV28, the J gene TRBJ1-2, with a possible D match to TRBD1 (5 bases). Germline values: CDR1 MDHEN, CDR2 SYDVKM. The CDR3 runs 14 residues. V shed 2 bases and J shed 8 bases, with 15 bases lying between them.

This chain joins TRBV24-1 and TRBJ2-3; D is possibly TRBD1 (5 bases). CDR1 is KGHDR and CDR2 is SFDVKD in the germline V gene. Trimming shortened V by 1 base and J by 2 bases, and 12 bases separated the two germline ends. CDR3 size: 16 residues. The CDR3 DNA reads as TGTGCCACCAGTGATTTCCGACAGTGGACCACAGATACGCAGTATTTT. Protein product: CATSDFRQWTTDTQYF.